These T cell receptor beta chains were read from a single sample in a study of cytomegalovirus exposure and HLA in healthy donors. Clones were sequenced by immunoSEQ multiplex PCR, and TCRdb holds only the in-frame ones, with some missing. The sample includes roughly 60,000 clones, 95% seen only once; the top ten take nearly 6%. The source material was PBMCs. The receptor source for this set is a woman aged 18-29 years in good health and CMV-seropositive. Both conserved end residues are part of each CDR3. Each record gives: CDR3 length, J gene, D gene, clone size, V gene, CDR3 protein, CDR3 DNA. A D gene is named only where the DNA matches it firmly. The size entry is marked missing in some rows and otherwise reads once, few, many or a size class.

length: 14
J: TRBJ2-1
D: TRBD1
size: -
V: TRBV6-4
CDR3: CASSRTGSYNEQFF
DNA: TGTGCCAGCTCCCGGACAGGGAGTTACAATGAGCAGTTCTTC

length: 15
J: TRBJ2-3
D: TRBD1
size: -
V: TRBV28
CDR3: CATEGQGSPTDTQYF
DNA: TGTGCCACCGAGGGACAGGGATCCCCCACAGATACGCAGTATTTT

length: 11
J: TRBJ1-1
D: -
size: -
V: TRBV20-1
CDR3: CSARVTAEAFF
DNA: TGCAGTGCTAGGGTGACAGCTGAAGCTTTCTTT

length: 15
J: TRBJ2-1
D: TRBD2
size: -
V: TRBV27
CDR3: CASSPGGGGYNEQFF
DNA: TGTGCCAGCAGCCCGGGGGGGGGCGGATACAATGAGCAGTTCTTC

length: 14
J: TRBJ2-1
D: TRBD2
size: once
V: TRBV29-1
CDR3: CSVDKAGASNEQFF
DNA: TGCAGCGTTGATAAGGCGGGAGCTAGCAATGAGCAGTTCTTC

length: 12
J: TRBJ2-7
D: TRBD1
size: -
V: TRBV29-1
CDR3: CSVEQGAGEQYF
DNA: TGCAGCGTTGAACAGGGGGCGGGCGAGCAGTACTTC

length: 13
J: TRBJ2-7
D: TRBD1
size: -
V: TRBV25-1
CDR3: CASSQQGVYEQYF
DNA: TGTGCCAGCAGCCAACAGGGGGTGTACGAGCAGTACTTC

length: 17
J: TRBJ1-2
D: TRBD1
size: once
V: TRBV15
CDR3: CATSRGQGASMDYGYTF
DNA: TGTGCCACCAGCAGGGGACAGGGGGCATCTATGGATTATGGCTACACCTTC

length: 14
J: TRBJ1-1
D: TRBD1
size: -
V: TRBV10-3
CDR3: CAISSGQGNTEAFF
DNA: TGTGCCATCAGTTCGGGACAGGGGAACACTGAAGCTTTCTTT

length: 15
J: TRBJ1-6
D: -
size: -
V: TRBV19
CDR3: CASSTAGVVGSPLHF
DNA: TGTGCCAGTAGTACGGCGGGAGTAGTGGGTTCACCCCTCCACTTT

length: 15
J: TRBJ2-4
D: TRBD2
size: -
V: TRBV2
CDR3: CASSFSGSIKNIQYF
DNA: TGTGCCAGCAGTTTCAGCGGGAGTATCAAAAACATTCAGTACTTC

length: 13
J: TRBJ1-2
D: -
size: -
V: TRBV5-4
CDR3: CAPSGEALSGYTF
DNA: TGTGCCCCCTCCGGGGAGGCTCTGAGTGGCTACACCTTC

length: 15
J: TRBJ2-2
D: TRBD1
size: -
V: TRBV5-1
CDR3: CASSLTGDNTGELFF
DNA: TGCGCCAGCAGCTTAACAGGGGATAACACCGGGGAGCTGTTTTTT

length: 13
J: TRBJ2-7
D: -
size: -
V: TRBV5-1
CDR3: CASSQTGGYEQYF
DNA: TGCGCCAGCAGCCAGACAGGAGGCTACGAGCAGTACTTC

length: 15
J: TRBJ2-5
D: TRBD1
size: -
V: TRBV5-4
CDR3: CASSEPGQGGETQYF
DNA: TGTGCCAGCAGTGAACCGGGACAGGGGGGGGAGACCCAGTACTTC

length: 13
J: TRBJ1-1
D: TRBD1
size: -
V: TRBV30
CDR3: CAWGRTGYTEAFF
DNA: TGTGCCTGGGGAAGGACAGGGTACACTGAAGCTTTCTTT

length: 15
J: TRBJ2-2
D: TRBD1
size: -
V: TRBV25-1
CDR3: CASSGDRGMHGELFF
DNA: TGTGCCAGCAGTGGGGACAGGGGGATGCACGGGGAGCTGTTTTTT

length: 15
J: TRBJ2-7
D: TRBD1
size: -
V: TRBV19
CDR3: CASSVGQGLSYEQYF
DNA: TGTGCCAGTAGTGTGGGACAGGGACTCTCCTACGAGCAGTACTTC

length: 15
J: TRBJ1-4
D: -
size: once
V: TRBV5-1
CDR3: CASSFGGNTNEKLFF
DNA: TGCGCCAGCAGCTTTGGGGGGAATACTAATGAAAAACTGTTTTTT

length: 13
J: TRBJ1-1
D: -
size: -
V: TRBV28
CDR3: CASRGVISTEAFF
DNA: TGTGCCAGCAGAGGGGTGATTTCCACTGAAGCTTTCTTT

length: 15
J: TRBJ2-5
D: TRBD1
size: -
V: TRBV25-1
CDR3: CASSDPRGYQETQYF
DNA: TGTGCCAGCAGTGATCCCAGGGGGTATCAAGAGACCCAGTACTTC

length: 14
J: TRBJ1-2
D: -
size: -
V: TRBV5-4
CDR3: CASIMGGFDYGYTF
DNA: TGTGCCAGCATCATGGGAGGTTTTGACTATGGCTACACCTTC

length: 13
J: TRBJ2-7
D: TRBD1
size: -
V: TRBV5-1
CDR3: CASRSEQGYEQYF
DNA: TGCGCCAGCAGATCAGAACAGGGGTACGAGCAGTACTTC